This entry lists 14 T cell receptor beta chains sequenced from one sample in a study of blood T cell repertoires in COVID-19. Produced via immunoSEQ multiplex PCR; TCRdb's table is partial and in-frame only. The sample consists of about 21,000 clones, approximately 84% of them appearing once. Sequencing was done on a sample of peripheral blood. These receptors were collected from a man aged 35-49 years with acute or convalescent COVID-19.

V usage is TRBV6-5 and J usage is TRBJ2-5; 7 positions agree with TRBD1. V trimming: 5 bases; J trimming: 5 bases; junction bases outside the gene matches: 8. CDR1 is MNHEY, CDR2 SVGAGI, per germline. The CDR3 runs 14 residues. In nucleotides, the CDR3 is TGTGCCAGCAGTACGAACAGGGGCTTGGAGACCCAGTACTTC. This encodes CASSTNRGLETQYF.

J is TRBJ2-5 and V is TRBV19, with 14 nucleotides matching TRBD2. V was clipped by 3 bases and J by 5 bases; unmatched bases: 8. Germline CDR1 and CDR2: LNHDA and SQIVND (reference sequence). CDR3 length equals 17 residues. Here the CDR3 DNA reads TGTGCCAGTAGTATCCGACTAGCGGGAGGGCCGGGGGAGACCCAGTACTTC. Translating gives CASSIRLAGGPGETQYF.

The rearrangement joins TRBV9 to TRBJ1-6; 7 nucleotides match TRBD1. The germline V gene encodes CDR1 SGDLS and CDR2 YYNGEE. This CDR3 is 15 amino acids long. The V segment lost 3 bases and the J segment 7 bases; nucleotides outside the gene matches: 7. Here the CDR3 DNA reads TGTGCCAGCAGCGAAACAGGGGTCGACAATTCACCCCTCCACTTT. It specifies CASSETGVDNSPLHF.

CDR3 sequence reads: CSASAGQGFYGYTF. For the CDR3, the DNA is TGCAGTGCTAGTGCGGGACAGGGGTTCTATGGCTACACCTTC. The chain joins TRBV20-1 to TRBJ1-2; 10 bases align to TRBD1. Trimming cost V 3 bases and J 4 bases; bases outside gene matches: 5. Germline V CDR1 and CDR2: DFQATT, SNEGSKA (reference sequence). This CDR3 comprises 14 residues.

This clone was recorded only once. The V and J genes are TRBV5-5 and TRBJ1-3, with 10 bases aligning to TRBD1. This CDR3 contains 16 residues. The J segment lost 9 bases and the V segment lost 4 bases, leaving 13 bases of the junction unmatched. In germline, CDR1 is SGHKS, CDR2 YYEKEE (reference sequence). The CDR3 region is CASSRGQGGIRSTIYF. CDR3 sequence (DNA): TGTGCCAGCAGCCGAGGACAGGGGGGAATCCGAAGCACCATATATTTT.

The gene calls are TRBV19 and TRBJ1-4; TRBD1 matches 10 bases. The CDR3 has 17 amino acids. Germline V gene sequence: CDR1 LNHDA, CDR2 SQIVND (reference sequence). V lost 4 bases and J lost 4; bases outside the gene matches: 9. Here the CDR3 reads CASSTPGQGLLNEKLFF. The CDR3 region has the DNA TGTGCCAGTAGTACACCGGGACAGGGGTTGCTTAATGAAAAACTGTTTTTT. Drawing the rest from reference TRBV19 and TRBJ1-4, the complete variable domain is DGGITQSPKYLFRKEGQNVTLSCEQNLNHDAMYWYRQDPGQGLRLIYYSQIVNDFQKGDIAEGYSVSREKKESFPLTVTSAQKNPTAFYLCASSTPGQGLLNEKLFFGSGTQLSVL.

The CDR3 nucleotides are TGTGCCACCCATGGGCAGGGAGGGGACACTGAAGCTTTCTTT. Translating it yields CATHGQGGDTEAFF. The chain uses TRBV6-5 and TRBJ1-1; D perhaps matches TRBD1 (5 bases). The CDR3 has 14 residues. CDR1 and CDR2 (germline): MNHEY, SVGAGI. Trimming pared 10 bases from V and 3 bases from J, leaving 18 bases between.

A single count supports this clone. This sequence joins TRBV4-1 and TRBJ1-1; 8 bases are a match to TRBD1. The length of the CDR3 is 15 residues. Germline values: CDR1 MGHRA, CDR2 YSYEKL. V was pared by 3 bases and J by 0 bases, with 3 bases of the junction left unmatched. Here the CDR3 reads CASSQRDRLNTEAFF. DNA of the CDR3: TGCGCCAGCAGCCAGCGGGACAGGTTGAACACTGAAGCTTTCTTT.

This clone was found a few times. J is TRBJ2-7 and V is TRBV21-1; the D segment call TRBD1 is taken from the table without a DNA check. TRBV21-1 is an annotated pseudogene. The CDR3 covers 13 residues. CDR3 loop: CASSKLQGGEQYF. The CDR3 nucleotides read TGTGCCAGCAGCAAACTACAGGGCGGCGAGCAGTACTTC.

The rearrangement joins TRBV29-1 to TRBJ2-5, with 9 bases identical to TRBD1. CDR3 size: 14 residues. Germline loops: CDR1 SQVTM, CDR2 ANQGSEA. V gave up 3 bases and J gave up 3 bases; unmatched junction bases: 5. The CDR3 region has the DNA TGCAGCGTTGATGGTGGGGACAGGGAAGAGACCCAGTACTTC. It is translated as CSVDGGDREETQYF.

The V and J genes are TRBV4-2 and TRBJ2-3, with 11 bases lining up with TRBD2. With 0 bases clipped from V and 3 bases from J, the junction kept 5 bases outside the gene matches. The CDR3 runs 17 residues. In germline, CDR1 is LGHNA, CDR2 YNFKEQ. The CDR3 nucleotides read TGTGCCAGCAGCCAAGATAAGACTAGCGGGGTAACAGATACGCAGTATTTT. Encoded protein: CASSQDKTSGVTDTQYF.

This clone was seen a few times. This chain connects TRBV5-6 to TRBJ2-3; the match to TRBD1 covers 12 bases. This CDR3 spans 16 amino acids. The ends lost 2 bases at V and 4 bases at J; junction bases unmatched: 5. The germline V gene has CDR1 SGHDT and CDR2 YYEEEE. CDR3 amino acids: CASSFLGTGGPDTQYF. CDR3 in DNA: TGTGCCAGCAGCTTTCTCGGGACAGGGGGCCCAGATACGCAGTATTTT. Looking up the rest from reference TRBV5-6 and TRBJ2-3 gives the full variable domain: DAGVTQSPTHLIKTRGQQVTLRCSPKSGHDTVSWYQQALGQGPQFIFQYYEEEERQRGNFPDRFSGHQFPNYSSELNVNALLLGDSALYLCASSFLGTGGPDTQYFGPGTRLTVL.

This chain links TRBV27 with TRBJ1-4; TRBD1 agrees at 8 bases. CDR1 MNHEY and CDR2 SMNVEV come from the germline V gene (reference sequence). V was clipped by 6 bases and J by 4 bases; unmatched bases: 4. The CDR3 is made up of 14 amino acids. DNA for the CDR3: TGTGCCAGCAGCCACGGACAGGGTAATGAAAAACTGTTTTTT. Protein sequence: CASSHGQGNEKLFF.

The chain employs TRBV19 and TRBJ1-1, with 7 bases matching TRBD1. Germline-derived CDR1 and CDR2 are LNHDA and SQIVND (reference sequence). This CDR3 has 14 residues. V trimming: 1 base; J trimming: 5 bases; junction bases outside the gene matches: 4. The CDR3 DNA is TGTGCCAGTAGTATAGGACAGGGTCGAACTGAAGCTTTCTTT. It encodes CASSIGQGRTEAFF.